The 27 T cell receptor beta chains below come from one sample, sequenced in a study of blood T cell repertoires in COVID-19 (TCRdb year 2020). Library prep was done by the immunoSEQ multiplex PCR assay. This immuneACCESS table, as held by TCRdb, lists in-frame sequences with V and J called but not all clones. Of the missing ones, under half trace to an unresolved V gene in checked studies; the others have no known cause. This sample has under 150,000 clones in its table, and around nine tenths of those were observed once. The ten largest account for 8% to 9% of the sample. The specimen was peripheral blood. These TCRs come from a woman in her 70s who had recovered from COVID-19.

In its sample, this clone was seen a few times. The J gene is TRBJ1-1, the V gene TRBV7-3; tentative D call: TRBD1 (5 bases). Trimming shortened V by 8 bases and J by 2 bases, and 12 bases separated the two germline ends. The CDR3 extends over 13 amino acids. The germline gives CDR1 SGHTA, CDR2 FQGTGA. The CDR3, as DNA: TGTGCCAGCGCCCGACAGACCAACACTGAAGCTTTCTTT. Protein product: CASARQTNTEAFF.

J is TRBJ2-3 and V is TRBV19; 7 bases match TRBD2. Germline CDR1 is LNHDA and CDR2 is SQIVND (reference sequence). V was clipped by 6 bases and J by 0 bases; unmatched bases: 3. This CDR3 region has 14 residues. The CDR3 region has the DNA TGTGCCAGTAGACTAGCGTACAGCACAGATACGCAGTATTTT. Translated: CASRLAYSTDTQYF.

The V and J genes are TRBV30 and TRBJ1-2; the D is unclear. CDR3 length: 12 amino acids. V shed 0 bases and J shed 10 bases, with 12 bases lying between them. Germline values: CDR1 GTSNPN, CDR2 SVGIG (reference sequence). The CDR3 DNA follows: TGTGCCTGGAGTGTACCAGGAGCGGCCTACACCTTC. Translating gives CAWSVPGAAYTF.

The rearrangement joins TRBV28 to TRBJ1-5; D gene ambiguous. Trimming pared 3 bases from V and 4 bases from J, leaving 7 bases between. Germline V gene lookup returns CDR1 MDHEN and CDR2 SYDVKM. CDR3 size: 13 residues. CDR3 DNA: TGTGCCAGCAGTTTTCTAGGAAATCAGCCCCAGCATTTT. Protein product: CASSFLGNQPQHF.

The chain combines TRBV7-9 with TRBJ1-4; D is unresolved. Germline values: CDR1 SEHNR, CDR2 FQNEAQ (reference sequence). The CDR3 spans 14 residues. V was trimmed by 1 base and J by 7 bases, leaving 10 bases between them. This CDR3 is CASSLGRTSEKLFF. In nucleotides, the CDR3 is TGTGCCAGCAGCTTAGGGAGAACATCTGAAAAACTGTTTTTT.

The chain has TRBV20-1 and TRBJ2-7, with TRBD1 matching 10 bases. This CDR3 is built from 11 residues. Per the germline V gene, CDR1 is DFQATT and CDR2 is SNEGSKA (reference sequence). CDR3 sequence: CRTGTGEEQYF. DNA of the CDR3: TGCAGAACCGGGACAGGGGAAGAGCAGTACTTC.

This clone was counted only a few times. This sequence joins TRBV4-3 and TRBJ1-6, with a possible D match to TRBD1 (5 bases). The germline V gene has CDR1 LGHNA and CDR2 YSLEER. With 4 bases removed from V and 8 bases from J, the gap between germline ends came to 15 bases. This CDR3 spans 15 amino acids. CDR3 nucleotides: TGCGCCAGCAGCCGCGGGGGTCTAAAATATTCACCCCTCCACTTT. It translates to CASSRGGLKYSPLHF.

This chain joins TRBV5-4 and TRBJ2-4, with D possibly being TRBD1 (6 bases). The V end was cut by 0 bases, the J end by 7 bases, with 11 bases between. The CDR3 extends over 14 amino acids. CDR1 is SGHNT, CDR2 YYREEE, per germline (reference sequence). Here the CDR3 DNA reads TGTGCCAGCAGCTTGGACCCAGGGGTGAACATTCAGTACTTC. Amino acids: CASSLDPGVNIQYF.

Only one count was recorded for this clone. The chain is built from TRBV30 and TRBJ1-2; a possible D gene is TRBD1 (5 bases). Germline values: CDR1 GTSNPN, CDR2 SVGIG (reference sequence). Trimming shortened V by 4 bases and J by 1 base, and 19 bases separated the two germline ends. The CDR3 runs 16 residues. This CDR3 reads CAWTASRQFLNYGYTF. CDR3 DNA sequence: TGTGCCTGGACCGCCTCTCGACAGTTTCTTAACTATGGCTACACCTTC.

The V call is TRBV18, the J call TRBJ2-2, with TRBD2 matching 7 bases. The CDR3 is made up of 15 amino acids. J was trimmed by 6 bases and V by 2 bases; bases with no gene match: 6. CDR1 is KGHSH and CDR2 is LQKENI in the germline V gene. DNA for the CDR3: TGTGCCAGCTCACCAGGGGAGGGCCGATCCGGGGAGCTGTTTTTT. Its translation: CASSPGEGRSGELFF.

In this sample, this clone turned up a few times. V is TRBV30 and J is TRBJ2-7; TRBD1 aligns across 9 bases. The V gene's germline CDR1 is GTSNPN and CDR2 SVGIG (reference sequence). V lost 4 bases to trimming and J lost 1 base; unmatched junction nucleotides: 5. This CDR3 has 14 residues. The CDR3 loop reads CAWTPGQGSYEQYF. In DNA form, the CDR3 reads TGTGCCTGGACTCCGGGACAGGGATCCTACGAGCAGTACTTC.

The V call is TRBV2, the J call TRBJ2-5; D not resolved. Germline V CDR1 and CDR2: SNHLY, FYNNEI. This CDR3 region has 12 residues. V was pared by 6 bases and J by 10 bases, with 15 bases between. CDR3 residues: CASSYSQPVQYF. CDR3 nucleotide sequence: TGTGCCAGCAGCTACAGCCAGCCCGTCCAGTACTTC.

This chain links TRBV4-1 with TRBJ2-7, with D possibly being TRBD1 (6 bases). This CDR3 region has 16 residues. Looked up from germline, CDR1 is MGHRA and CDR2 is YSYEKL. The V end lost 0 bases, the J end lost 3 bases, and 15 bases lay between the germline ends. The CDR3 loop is CASSQEWGTTYYEQYF. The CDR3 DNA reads TGCGCCAGCAGCCAAGAGTGGGGGACAACCTACTACGAGCAGTACTTC.

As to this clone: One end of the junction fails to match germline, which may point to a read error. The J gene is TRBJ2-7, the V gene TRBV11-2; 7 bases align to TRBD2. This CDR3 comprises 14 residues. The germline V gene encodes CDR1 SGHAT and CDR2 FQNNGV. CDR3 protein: CASNLLGLGDEQYF. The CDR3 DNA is TGTGCCAGCAACTTATTAGGACTAGGGGACGAGCAGTACTTC.

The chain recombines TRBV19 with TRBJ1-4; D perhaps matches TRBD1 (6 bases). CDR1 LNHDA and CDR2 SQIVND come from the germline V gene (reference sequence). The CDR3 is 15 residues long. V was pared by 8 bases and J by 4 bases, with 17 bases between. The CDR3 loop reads CASGPTQGFNEKLFF. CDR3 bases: TGTGCCAGTGGCCCTACACAGGGCTTTAATGAAAAACTGTTTTTT.

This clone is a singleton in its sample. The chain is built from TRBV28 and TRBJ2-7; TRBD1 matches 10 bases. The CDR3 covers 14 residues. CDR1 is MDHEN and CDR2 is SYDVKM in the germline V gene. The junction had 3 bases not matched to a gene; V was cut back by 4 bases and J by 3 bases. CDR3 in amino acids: CASSSRTGGYEQYF. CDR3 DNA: TGTGCCAGCAGTTCTCGGACAGGGGGCTACGAGCAGTACTTC.

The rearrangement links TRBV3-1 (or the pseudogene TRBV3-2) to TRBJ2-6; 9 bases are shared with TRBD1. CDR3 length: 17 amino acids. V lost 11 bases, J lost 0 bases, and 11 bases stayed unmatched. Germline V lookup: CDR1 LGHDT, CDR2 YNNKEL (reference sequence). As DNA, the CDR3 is TGTGCCCGCCCCGGGGGACAGGGAAACTCTGGGGCCAACGTCCTGACTTTC. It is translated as CARPGGQGNSGANVLTF.

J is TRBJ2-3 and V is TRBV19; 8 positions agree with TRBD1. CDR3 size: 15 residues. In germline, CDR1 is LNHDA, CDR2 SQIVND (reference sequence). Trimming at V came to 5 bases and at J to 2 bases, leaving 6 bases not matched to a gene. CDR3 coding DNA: TGTGCCAGTAGTGTGGGGGACAGGCCCACAGATACGCAGTATTTT. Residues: CASSVGDRPTDTQYF. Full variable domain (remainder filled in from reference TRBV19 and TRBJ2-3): DGGITQSPKYLFRKEGQNVTLSCEQNLNHDAMYWYRQDPGQGLRLIYYSQIVNDFQKGDIAEGYSVSREKKESFPLTVTSAQKNPTAFYLCASSVGDRPTDTQYFGPGTRLTVL.

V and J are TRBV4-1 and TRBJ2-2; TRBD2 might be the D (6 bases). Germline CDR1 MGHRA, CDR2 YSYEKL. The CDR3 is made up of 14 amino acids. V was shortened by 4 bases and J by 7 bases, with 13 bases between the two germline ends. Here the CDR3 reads CASSPLGGIGELFF. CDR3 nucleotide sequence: TGCGCCAGCAGCCCTTTAGGAGGGATCGGGGAGCTGTTTTTT.

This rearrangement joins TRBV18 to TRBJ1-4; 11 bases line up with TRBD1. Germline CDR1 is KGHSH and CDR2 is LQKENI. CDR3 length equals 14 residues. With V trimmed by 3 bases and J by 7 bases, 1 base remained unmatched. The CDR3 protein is CASSPDRGLEKLFF. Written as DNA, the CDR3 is TGTGCCAGCTCACCGGACAGGGGGCTTGAAAAACTGTTTTTT.

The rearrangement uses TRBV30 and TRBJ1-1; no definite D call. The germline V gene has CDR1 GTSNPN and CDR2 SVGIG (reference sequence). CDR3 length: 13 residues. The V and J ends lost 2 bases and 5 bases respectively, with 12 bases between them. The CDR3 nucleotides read TGTGCCTGGAGTTTAACTGGGGAGACTGAAGCTTTCTTT. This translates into CAWSLTGETEAFF. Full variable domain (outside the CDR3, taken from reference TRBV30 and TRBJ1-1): SQTIHQWPATLVQPVGSPLSLECTVEGTSNPNLYWYRQAAGRGLQLLFYSVGIGQISSEVPQNLSASRPQDRQFILSSKKLLLSDSGFYLCAWSLTGETEAFFGQGTRLTVV.

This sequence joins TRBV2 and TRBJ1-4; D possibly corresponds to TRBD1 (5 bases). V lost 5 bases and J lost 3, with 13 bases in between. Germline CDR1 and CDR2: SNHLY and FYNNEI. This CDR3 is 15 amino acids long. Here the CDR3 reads CASSPTAGPNEKLFF. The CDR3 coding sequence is TGTGCCAGCAGTCCAACGGCGGGGCCTAATGAAAAACTGTTTTTT.

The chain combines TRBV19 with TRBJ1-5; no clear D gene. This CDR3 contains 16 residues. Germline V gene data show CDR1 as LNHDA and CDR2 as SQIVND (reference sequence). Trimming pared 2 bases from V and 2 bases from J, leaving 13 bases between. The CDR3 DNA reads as TGTGCCAGTAGTATACCGGCCACTACTGGCAATCAGCCCCAGCATTTT. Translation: CASSIPATTGNQPQHF.

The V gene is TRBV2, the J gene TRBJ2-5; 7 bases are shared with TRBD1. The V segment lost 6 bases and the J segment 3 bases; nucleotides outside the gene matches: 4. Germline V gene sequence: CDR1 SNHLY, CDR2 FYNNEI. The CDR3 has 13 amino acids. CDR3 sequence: CASSRDREETQYF. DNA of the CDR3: TGTGCCAGCAGCCGGGACAGAGAAGAGACCCAGTACTTC.

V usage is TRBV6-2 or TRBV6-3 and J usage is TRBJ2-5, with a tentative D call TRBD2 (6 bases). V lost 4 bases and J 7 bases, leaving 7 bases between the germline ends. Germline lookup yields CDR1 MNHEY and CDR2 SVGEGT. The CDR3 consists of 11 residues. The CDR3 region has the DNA TGTGCCAGCAGTTTGGGGGGGACCCAGTACTTC. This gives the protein CASSLGGTQYF.

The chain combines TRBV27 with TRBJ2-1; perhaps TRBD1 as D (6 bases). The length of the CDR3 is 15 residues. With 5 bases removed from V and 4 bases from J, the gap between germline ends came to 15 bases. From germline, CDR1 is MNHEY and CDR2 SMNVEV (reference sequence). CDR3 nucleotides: TGTGCCAGCAGTCTCACAGGGTCGGGATACAATGAGCAGTTCTTC. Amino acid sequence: CASSLTGSGYNEQFF.

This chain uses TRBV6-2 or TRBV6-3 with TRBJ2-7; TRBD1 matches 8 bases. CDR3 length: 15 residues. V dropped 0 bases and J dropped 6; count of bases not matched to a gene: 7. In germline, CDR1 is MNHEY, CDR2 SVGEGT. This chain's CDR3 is CASSYSSRGHSEQYF. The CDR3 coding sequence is TGTGCCAGCAGTTACTCGAGCAGGGGGCATAGCGAGCAGTACTTC.